A single sample is the source of the 27 T cell receptor beta chains below, sequenced in a study of blood T cell repertoires in COVID-19. Using immunoSEQ multiplex PCR, the repertoire was profiled, and TCRdb retains in-frame clones only, with some absent. The sample includes about 380,000 clones, 80% to 90% of them seen just once. Specimen: PBMCs or T cells enriched from blood (not recorded which). The source of these receptors is a man aged 25-45 years who had recovered from COVID-19.

This chain connects TRBV5-1 to TRBJ2-7; 8 bases fit TRBD1. In germline, CDR1 is SGHRS, CDR2 YFSETQ. The CDR3 length is 12 residues. The V gene end was trimmed by 0 bases and the J gene end by 7 bases; junction bases not matched to a gene: 0. The CDR3 region is CASSLDRGEQYF. In DNA form, the CDR3 reads TGCGCCAGCAGCTTGGACAGGGGGGAGCAGTACTTC.

V gene TRBV7-2 combines with J gene TRBJ2-5; 12 nucleotides align to TRBD2. The germline V gene encodes CDR1 SGHTA and CDR2 FQGNSA. The CDR3 totals 15 residues. V lost 3 bases to trimming and J lost 4 bases; unmatched junction nucleotides: 3. The CDR3 loop is CASSFGLAGRETQYF. The CDR3 DNA sequence: TGTGCCAGCAGCTTTGGACTAGCGGGGAGAGAGACCCAGTACTTC.

The rearrangement joins TRBV2 to TRBJ2-2, with D perhaps matching TRBD1 (5 bases). The CDR3 spans 14 residues. Trimming took off 8 bases at V and 3 bases at J, with 13 bases between the two ends. Germline values: CDR1 SNHLY, CDR2 FYNNEI. The CDR3 sequence is CASYPARDTGELFF. CDR3 nucleotide sequence: TGTGCCAGCTACCCCGCCAGGGACACCGGGGAGCTGTTTTTT.

V and J are TRBV9 and TRBJ1-4; weak D call: TRBD1 (5 bases). Trimming removed 3 bases at V and 7 bases at J, with 16 bases between. CDR3 length: 15 residues. Germline V gene data show CDR1 as SGDLS and CDR2 as YYNGEE. CDR3 coding DNA: TGTGCCAGCAGCGAAACAGGAGCACCTCCTGAAAAACTGTTTTTT. This codes for CASSETGAPPEKLFF.

The chain couples TRBV30 to TRBJ1-1, with D unclear. V was trimmed by 8 bases and J by 2 bases, leaving 9 bases between them. Per germline, CDR1 GTSNPN and CDR2 SVGIG (reference sequence). This CDR3 has 11 residues. CDR3 region: CARRVNTEAFF. The CDR3 DNA follows: TGTGCCCGCCGGGTAAACACTGAAGCTTTCTTT.

As concerns this clone: The same CDR3 also results from other DNA sequences found in this sample. The rearrangement joins TRBV14 to TRBJ1-2; tentative D call: TRBD1 (6 bases). Trimming removed 5 bases from V and 1 base from J, with 8 bases in between. This CDR3 region has 13 residues. Per germline, CDR1 SGHDN and CDR2 FVKESK. CDR3 coding DNA: TGTGCCAGCAGCGGACAGATTAACTATGGCTACACCTTC. It yields the protein CASSGQINYGYTF.

The chain joins TRBV3-1 (or the pseudogene TRBV3-2) to TRBJ1-6, with D possibly TRBD1 on 6 matching bases. The CDR3 is 16 residues long. Germline loops: CDR1 LGHDT, CDR2 YNNKEL (reference sequence). Trimming cost V 1 base and J 4 bases, with 11 bases left between them. CDR3 DNA: TGTGCCAGCAGCCAAGCCACGACAGGTTATAATTCACCCCTCCACTTT. Amino acids: CASSQATTGYNSPLHF.

The chain is built from TRBV30 and TRBJ1-2; D might be TRBD1 (5 bases). The CDR3 loop spans 15 amino acids. Germline assignment: CDR1 GTSNPN and CDR2 SVGIG (reference sequence). V dropped 0 bases and J dropped 1 base, with 12 bases sitting between them. The CDR3 is CAWSVDVGGNYGYTF. CDR3 nucleotide sequence: TGTGCCTGGAGTGTAGATGTGGGGGGTAACTATGGCTACACCTTC.

This chain uses TRBV4-3 with TRBJ1-3, with D maybe TRBD1 (5 bases). V lost 3 bases and J 0 bases, leaving 15 bases between the germline ends. The CDR3 is 17 residues long. CDR1 and CDR2 from the germline V gene are LGHNA and YSLEER. CDR3 amino acids: CASSQTRGASSGNTIYF. The DNA for the CDR3 is TGCGCCAGCAGCCAGACCCGTGGGGCCAGCTCTGGAAACACCATATATTTT.

This chain links TRBV12-3 or TRBV12-4 with TRBJ1-1; no reliable D call. The CDR3 is 12 residues long. Trimming stripped 4 bases from V and 4 bases from J, with 7 bases between. As DNA, the CDR3 is TGTGCCAGCAGTTCCCCCTTCACTGAAGCTTTCTTT. Residues: CASSSPFTEAFF.

The chain is built from TRBV6-1 and TRBJ1-2, with TRBD1 identical over 8 bases. Trimming removed 1 base from V and 4 bases from J; junction bases left unmatched: 2. CDR1 is MNHNS, CDR2 SASEGT, per germline. This CDR3 is 14 amino acids long. The CDR3 loop is CASSEGQGSYGYTF. The CDR3 region has the DNA TGTGCCAGCAGTGAAGGACAGGGGAGCTATGGCTACACCTTC.

In the case of this clone: The same CDR3 is also encoded by other DNA sequences in this sample. V usage is TRBV6-4 and J usage is TRBJ2-3, with TRBD1 identical over 8 bases. Germline-derived CDR1 and CDR2 are MRHNA and SNTAGT. This CDR3 comprises 13 residues. V trimming: 3 bases; J trimming: 6 bases; junction bases outside the gene matches: 2. CDR3 DNA sequence: TGTGCCAGCAGTGAAGGACAGGGCGATACGCAGTATTTT. Its protein product is CASSEGQGDTQYF.

This clone showed up just once. This chain joins TRBV9 and TRBJ2-7; TRBD2 might be the D (5 bases). The CDR3 length is 15 residues. Germline V lookup: CDR1 SGDLS, CDR2 YYNGEE. V lost 0 bases to trimming and J lost 2 bases, with 12 bases between them. The CDR3 DNA reads as TGTGCCAGCAGCGTAGGGGGTGAGGGAACCTACGAGCAGTACTTC. It specifies CASSVGGEGTYEQYF. The whole variable domain, filled in from reference TRBV9 and TRBJ2-7, reads DSGVTQTPKHLITATGQRVTLRCSPRSGDLSVYWYQQSLDQGLQFLIQYYNGEERAKGNILERFSAQQFPDLHSELNLSSLELGDSALYFCASSVGGEGTYEQYFGPGTRLTVT.

This sequence joins TRBV5-1 and TRBJ2-5, with 8 positions matching TRBD2. V was clipped by 2 bases and J by 2 bases; unmatched bases: 5. The CDR3 spans 15 residues. CDR1 is SGHRS, CDR2 YFSETQ, per germline. The CDR3 protein is CASSFLPSGQETQYF. In nucleotides, the CDR3 is TGCGCCAGCAGCTTCCTGCCTAGCGGGCAAGAGACCCAGTACTTC.

J is TRBJ1-2 and V is TRBV7-9; D is perhaps TRBD1 (5 bases). V lost 5 bases and J lost 2, with 15 bases in between. The CDR3 spans 15 residues. Germline CDR1 and CDR2: SEHNR and FQNEAQ (reference sequence). The CDR3 nucleotides are TGTGCCAGCAGCAACCTCGGGGCGGGGAACTATGGCTACACCTTC. This sequence encodes CASSNLGAGNYGYTF.

A single count supports this clone. J is TRBJ1-6 and V is TRBV30, with 9 bases lining up with TRBD1. Trimming took 2 bases from V and 10 from J; bases not matched to a gene: 6. The CDR3 covers 14 residues. In germline, CDR1 is GTSNPN, CDR2 SVGIG (reference sequence). CDR3 coding DNA: TGTGCCTGGAGTAGGACAGGGGCCGGGTCACCCCTCCACTTT. Protein sequence: CAWSRTGAGSPLHF.

The chain couples TRBV19 to TRBJ2-7; 8 bases fit TRBD1. CDR3 length: 15 amino acids. The germline V gene encodes CDR1 LNHDA and CDR2 SQIVND (reference sequence). After removal of 1 base from V and 4 bases from J, the junction contained 6 bases not matched to a gene. CDR3 DNA sequence: TGTGCCAGTAGTATAGGCGGACAGGGACAGTACGAGCAGTACTTC. Its protein product is CASSIGGQGQYEQYF.

Only a few counts were recorded for this clone. V gene TRBV25-1 combines with J gene TRBJ2-1; 7 nucleotides align to TRBD2. Trimming took 4 bases from V and 4 from J; bases not matched to a gene: 4. Germline lookup yields CDR1 MGHDK and CDR2 SYGVNS. This CDR3 region has 14 residues. This chain's CDR3 is CASSVSSGYNEQFF. The CDR3 region has the DNA TGTGCCAGCAGTGTGTCTAGCGGTTACAATGAGCAGTTCTTC.

The chain is built from TRBV27 and TRBJ2-1; TRBD1 is a possible D gene (5 bases). With 10 bases removed from V and 5 bases from J, the gap between germline ends came to 15 bases. CDR1 and CDR2 from the germline V gene are MNHEY and SMNVEV (reference sequence). CDR3 length equals 13 residues. CDR3 in DNA: TGTGCCACTTCGTTGACAGATAACAATGAGCAGTTCTTC. This encodes CATSLTDNNEQFF.

V and J are TRBV7-2 and TRBJ1-2; D remains ambiguous. V lost 6 bases, J lost 4 bases, and 9 bases lay in between. CDR3 length: 12 residues. Germline V CDR1 and CDR2: SGHTA, FQGNSA. In nucleotides, the CDR3 is TGTGCCAGCAGTCAACAGCCCTATGGCTACACCTTC. Encoded protein: CASSQQPYGYTF.

V gene TRBV5-3 combines with J gene TRBJ1-1; D is ambiguous. TRBV5-3 is given ORF status, its function remaining uncertain. This CDR3 spans 12 amino acids. V dropped 5 bases and J dropped 8 bases, with 13 bases sitting between them. The CDR3 sequence is CARRPSSGEAFF. The CDR3 DNA reads as TGTGCCAGAAGACCATCTTCAGGCGAAGCTTTCTTT.

The J gene is TRBJ2-7, the V gene TRBV25-1; possible D gene TRBD2, 5 bases. Germline V gives CDR1 MGHDK, CDR2 SYGVNS. The CDR3 consists of 12 residues. V lost 8 bases to trimming and J lost 2 bases, with 10 bases between them. The CDR3 nucleotides are TGTGCCAGCGCCGGGAATACCTACGAGCAGTACTTC. Encoded protein: CASAGNTYEQYF.

The chain links TRBV6-5 to TRBJ2-1; 7 positions agree with TRBD2. V lost 9 bases and J lost 6; bases outside the gene matches: 11. The CDR3 is made up of 14 amino acids. The germline gives CDR1 MNHEY, CDR2 SVGAGI. The CDR3 nucleotides are TGTGCCAGTCCAATGGGAGGGGCCATCAATGAGCAGTTCTTC. This codes for CASPMGGAINEQFF.

The chain employs TRBV7-9 and TRBJ2-3, with 7 bases lining up with TRBD2. Germline V gene sequence: CDR1 SEHNR, CDR2 FQNEAQ (reference sequence). With 5 bases clipped from V and 0 bases from J, the junction kept 8 bases outside the gene matches. The CDR3 is 16 residues long. This chain's CDR3 is CASSRQRGPSTDTQYF. The CDR3 bases are TGTGCCAGCAGCCGTCAGCGGGGCCCGAGCACAGATACGCAGTATTTT.

In the case of this clone: An end of the junction differs from the germline gene, which may be a read error. This chain uses TRBV3-1 (or the pseudogene TRBV3-2) with TRBJ2-5, with 10 bases matching TRBD1. The CDR3 loop spans 13 amino acids. Germline V gene lookup returns CDR1 LGHDT and CDR2 YNNKEL (reference sequence). The CDR3 nucleotides read TGTGCCAGCAGCCTTACGCCCGGGACAGGGGACGACTTC. It encodes CASSLTPGTGDDF.

This chain connects TRBV29-1 to TRBJ1-1; 9 nucleotides match TRBD1. CDR3 length: 14 residues. V trimming: 4 bases; J trimming: 1 base; junction bases outside the gene matches: 4. CDR1 is SQVTM and CDR2 is ANQGSEA in the germline V gene. The CDR3 bases are TGCAGCGTTGGGGACAGGGTGGGGAACACTGAAGCTTTCTTT. This gives the protein CSVGDRVGNTEAFF. The whole variable domain, filled in from reference TRBV29-1 and TRBJ1-1, reads SAVISQKPSRDICQRGTSLTIQCQVDSQVTMMFWYRQQPGQSLTLIATANQGSEATYESGFVIDKFPISRPNLTFSTLTVSNMSPEDSSIYLCSVGDRVGNTEAFFGQGTRLTVV.

V usage is TRBV6-5 and J usage is TRBJ2-3; 7 bases are a match to TRBD2. Germline V gives CDR1 MNHEY, CDR2 SVGAGI. This CDR3 is built from 15 residues. Trimming cost V 6 bases and J 0 bases; bases outside gene matches: 6. This CDR3 is CASSQGGGSTDTQYF. The CDR3 DNA reads as TGTGCCAGCAGCCAGGGCGGGGGAAGCACAGATACGCAGTATTTT.